Reported below is one T cell receptor beta chain. The antigen it recognizes is unknown. Base-call qualities are not available, and no considerably larger clone is one nucleotide away. Via the germline V gene (reference sequence), CDR1 is LNHDA and CDR2 SQIVND. Taken from cysteine to phenylalanine, the CDR3 has 14 residues. The CDR3 DNA has 42 bases and is translated from base 1. The junction shows trimming of 5 bases on V and 2 bases on J, plus 10 bases between the germline ends. The trial excluded patients who had a history of autoimmune disease or were on systemic immunosuppression. Peripheral blood for TCR sequencing was collected from all dose cohorts at baseline, on cycle 4 day 1, and on cycle 7 day 1. Samples came from an open-label, multicenter, first-in-human phase I dose-escalation trial of ivuxolimab. The trial enrolled adults with locally advanced or metastatic head and neck squamous cell, hepatocellular, melanoma or renal cell carcinoma. Before TCR sequencing, CD4+ T cells and CD8+ T cells from peripheral blood were sorted into separate populations.

The entry originates in a study of OX40 agonist ivuxolimab in advanced cancers. The study in broad terms: Ivuxolimab was a fully human IgG2 agonistic monoclonal antibody targeting the costimulatory receptor OX40 (CD134). Partial responses occurred in three dose-escalation patients: two with cutaneous melanoma and one with hepatocellular carcinoma. Peripheral TCRbeta sequencing was intended to test whether TCR sequence diversity was altered and clonal T-cell expansion was caused by ivuxolimab. In the dose-escalation cohort, more than 80% of patients were male, and the mean age was approximately 60 years with a range of roughly 23 to 79. Of the approximately 53 patients in dose escalation, some 20 had hepatocellular carcinoma, approximately 15 had melanoma, 9 had renal cell carcinoma and 9 had head and neck cancer. The paper covers the monotherapy dose-escalation part of the phase I ivuxolimab trial, which included N ≈ 57 patients. Patients were allowed to have had prior anti-PD-1, anti-PD-L1 or anti-CTLA-4 therapy, and around 43% of the dose-escalation patients had been treated with checkpoint inhibitors. Intravenous ivuxolimab was administered to patients every 2 weeks at six dose levels: 0.01, 0.1, 0.3, 1.5, 3 and 10 mg/kg. Study-wide conclusions, independent of this receptor: Antigen specificity was not determined for the clonally expanded peripheral T cells. After ivuxolimab, CD8+ T cells had more expanded clones than CD4+ T cells on average. Partial responders in the 0.1-3.0 mg/kg groups had among the lowest normalized peripheral clonal expansion, especially among CD8+ T cells. Low levels of normalized T-cell clonal expansion were also seen in some nonresponding patients. At doses of 0.1 to 3.0 mg/kg, clonal expansion of both CD4+ and CD8+ T cells in blood was seen between baseline and week 6.

Genomic DNA was isolated from the sorted cells so that the TCRbeta CDR3 region could be sequenced. TCRbeta CDR3 regions were sequenced using the immunoSEQ Assay. TCRdb limited this immuneACCESS table to in-frame rearrangements with V and J called. A share of clones is missing; checked studies link under half to unresolved V genes, and the rest is unexplained. The sample has 73,000 or so clones on record, about 86% of them singletons. Over 2% of the sample goes to the ten largest clones. The rearranged chain carries TRBV19 and TRBJ1-5, with the identity of the D gene unclear. The sample was CD4+ or CD8+ T cells sorted from blood, taken in a trial of the OX40 agonist ivuxolimab. The sequence derives from an adult with an advanced solid tumor such as melanoma, head and neck, liver or kidney cancer. The CDR3 here reads CASSLRLGNQPQHF. The nucleotide sequence is given as TGTGCCAGTAGTCTCCGTCTCGGCAATCAGCCCCAGCATTTT.